The source of this T cell receptor beta chain is a study of molecular identifiers for immune sequencing clone quantification. TCRdb re-derived calls from the PCR reads in MiXCR, one entry per CDR3 protein. The sample shows 490,000 or so distinct CDR3 sequences, about a fifth of them seen only once. The CDR3 length is 13 residues. The ends lost 6 bases at V and 4 bases at J; junction bases unmatched: 9. CDR1 DFQATT and CDR2 SNEGSKA come from the germline V gene (reference sequence). Sequences were obtained from naive CD8+ T cells from blood, with Jurkat cell RNA spiked in. Subset noted: FACS-sorted CD8+CD4-CCR7+CD45RA+ naive T cells. The chain has TRBV20-1 and TRBJ2-7, with 7 positions matching TRBD2. The sequence was collected from a human donor in good health. Some libraries in this study had Jurkat cell RNA spiked in. Here the CDR3 DNA reads TGCAGTGCGGGCAGCGGGGTTGAGTACGAGCAGTACTTC. It codes for CSAGSGVEYEQYF.